Each of the 22 T cell receptor beta chains below was sequenced from the same sample in a study of T cells in Graves' hyperthyroidism and ophthalmopathy. Authors of the study amplified TCR beta CDR3 regions from RNA transcripts. HTBI primers were the set used in a first-round RT-PCR of the TCR CDR3. TCRdb called the multiplex PCR reads again in MiXCR, with one record for every CDR3 protein. The top ten hold more than 50% of the sample, which has about 200,000 distinct CDR3 sequences, 17% seen once. Sample: blood. The receptor source for this set is a woman between 50 and 59 years old with Graves' hyperthyroidism.

The sample holds many counts of this clonotype. The chain carries TRBV20-1 and TRBJ2-5; 11 positions match TRBD2. CDR3 length equals 18 residues. After removal of 3 bases from V and 2 bases from J, the junction contained 14 bases not matched to a gene. Germline assignment: CDR1 DFQATT and CDR2 SNEGSKA (reference sequence). The CDR3 DNA is TGCAGTGCTAGTTCCGAACTAGCGGGAGTTGGCCCACAAGAGACCCAGTACTTC. Encoded protein: CSASSELAGVGPQETQYF.

This clonotype was counted many times. The chain employs TRBV7-2 and TRBJ2-7, with a tentative D call TRBD1 (6 bases). The CDR3 contains 12 residues. CDR1 SGHTA and CDR2 FQGNSA come from the germline V gene. V gave up 5 bases and J gave up 4 bases, with 9 bases separating them. The chain's CDR3 is CASSPDRYEQYF. The CDR3 DNA is TGTGCCAGCAGCCCGGACAGATACGAGCAGTACTTC.

The sample holds a few counts of this clonotype. The chain has TRBV12-3 or TRBV12-4 and TRBJ2-2; 8 nucleotides match TRBD2. The CDR3 is 16 residues long. Trimming took 3 bases from V and 8 from J; bases not matched to a gene: 11. The CDR3 coding sequence is TGTGCCAGCAGTTTTACGGCGGGAGGCTCCTCAGGGGAGCTGTTTTTT. Protein: CASSFTAGGSSGELFF.

The rearrangement uses TRBV6-5 and TRBJ2-5; 10 nucleotides agree with TRBD2. Germline-derived CDR1 and CDR2 are MNHEY and SVGAGI. CDR3 size: 16 residues. With V trimmed by 2 bases and J by 5 bases, 8 bases remained unmatched. As DNA, the CDR3 is TGTGCCAGCAGTTACGGGCCTAGCGGGAGATGGGAGACCCAGTACTTC. The encoded protein is CASSYGPSGRWETQYF.

The J gene is TRBJ2-2, the V gene TRBV6-5; a weak D match, TRBD2 (5 bases). V dropped 2 bases and J dropped 3 bases, with 13 bases sitting between them. The CDR3 covers 16 residues. In germline, CDR1 is MNHEY, CDR2 SVGAGI. In nucleotides, the CDR3 is TGTGCCAGCAGTTACCCCGCAGTCGGGGACACCGGGGAGCTGTTTTTT. The encoded protein is CASSYPAVGDTGELFF.

The CDR3, as DNA: TGTGCCAGTCAGAGGGGGCCGGAGACCCAGTACTTC. Its translation: CASQRGPETQYF. The J gene is TRBJ2-5, the V gene TRBV11-2; the match to TRBD1 covers 7 bases. Germline CDR1 reads SGHAT; CDR2 reads FQNNGV. The ends lost 9 bases at V and 5 bases at J; junction bases unmatched: 6. The CDR3 is 12 amino acids.

This clonotype has at least ten counts. This chain joins TRBV12-3 or TRBV12-4 and TRBJ2-3, with TRBD2 matching 8 bases. J lost 2 bases, V lost 3 bases, and 4 bases had no gene match. CDR3 length: 15 amino acids. CDR3 sequence (DNA): TGTGCCAGCAGTTTGAGCGGGAGCAACACAGATACGCAGTATTTT. Its translation: CASSLSGSNTDTQYF.

The table lists this clonotype with many counts. For the CDR3, the DNA is TGTGCCAGCAGCCCCGGGGGGTACAATGAGCAGTTCTTC. Translating gives CASSPGGYNEQFF. This chain joins TRBV11-2 and TRBJ2-1; 7 bases map to TRBD2. Germline CDR1 is SGHAT and CDR2 is FQNNGV. This CDR3 comprises 13 residues. After removal of 5 bases from V and 4 bases from J, the junction contained 2 bases not matched to a gene.

The chain recombines TRBV3-1 with TRBJ2-7; 8 bases are a match to TRBD1. J was trimmed by 4 bases and V by 4 bases; bases with no gene match: 9. This CDR3 spans 15 amino acids. Germline loops: CDR1 LGHDT, CDR2 YNNKEL (reference sequence). The CDR3 spells CASSRDRSRGYEQYF. The CDR3, as DNA: TGTGCCAGCAGCCGGGACAGGTCCAGGGGTTACGAGCAGTACTTC.

The rearrangement joins TRBV6-1 to TRBJ1-1; perhaps TRBD1 as D (5 bases). This CDR3 spans 15 amino acids. Deletions cut 4 bases from V and 4 bases from J, with 16 bases between. Germline CDR1 reads MNHNS; CDR2 reads SASEGT. The CDR3 sequence: CASSVVFGGSTEAFF. The CDR3 region has the DNA TGTGCCAGCAGTGTCGTGTTTGGGGGGAGCACTGAAGCTTTCTTT.

This clonotype was picked up many times. The V gene is TRBV2, the J gene TRBJ1-6, with TRBD1 identical over 9 bases. CDR1 is SNHLY and CDR2 is FYNNEI in the germline V gene. This CDR3 spans 14 amino acids. Trimming removed 4 bases from V and 10 bases from J; junction bases left unmatched: 5. This chain's CDR3 is CASSGGQGKSPLHF. The DNA of the CDR3 is TGTGCCAGCAGTGGCGGACAGGGGAAATCACCCCTCCACTTT.

This clonotype was recorded many times. The chain joins TRBV3-1 to TRBJ2-3, with D maybe TRBD2 (5 bases). The CDR3 has 16 residues. V dropped 0 bases and J dropped 0 bases, with 10 bases sitting between them. Germline lookup yields CDR1 LGHDT and CDR2 YNNKEL (reference sequence). CDR3 residues: CASSQDQRISTDTQYF. The CDR3 DNA reads TGTGCCAGCAGCCAAGATCAGCGGATTAGCACAGATACGCAGTATTTT.

This clonotype has at least ten counts. The rearrangement joins TRBV15 to TRBJ2-5, with 7 bases that match TRBD2. Germline lookup yields CDR1 LNHNV and CDR2 YYDKDF (reference sequence). The CDR3 has 16 residues. Losses at the gene ends were 0 bases for V and 0 bases for J; bases not matched to a gene: 4. The CDR3 is CATSRDPSGDQETQYF. DNA for the CDR3: TGTGCCACCAGCAGAGACCCAAGCGGGGACCAAGAGACCCAGTACTTC.

The chain joins TRBV29-1 to TRBJ2-3; 7 bases agree with TRBD1. This CDR3 comprises 15 residues. The germline CDR1 and CDR2 sequences are SQVTM and ANQGSEA. Trimming cost V 7 bases and J 4 bases; bases outside gene matches: 14. The chain's CDR3 is CSASLQGVVPDTQYF. CDR3 sequence (DNA): TGCAGCGCAAGTCTCCAGGGGGTTGTCCCAGATACGCAGTATTTT.

This clonotype appeared many times. The chain links TRBV7-2 to TRBJ1-1; D is unclear. The V end was cut by 0 bases, the J end by 10 bases, with 15 bases between. Germline lookup yields CDR1 SGHTA and CDR2 FQGNSA. The CDR3 has 14 residues. Here the CDR3 DNA reads TGTGCCAGCAGCTTAGCGAAATCCCCCCCGGTAGCTTTCTTT. Amino acid sequence: CASSLAKSPPVAFF.

The sample holds many counts of this clonotype. The genes are TRBV13 and TRBJ2-5; TRBD1 aligns across 7 bases. V lost 5 bases, J lost 2 bases, and 5 bases stayed unmatched. Germline lookup yields CDR1 PRHDT and CDR2 FYEKMQ (reference sequence). The CDR3 spans 14 residues. CDR3 bases: TGTGCCAGCAGCCTCATGACAGGGCAAGAGACCCAGTACTTC. Translation: CASSLMTGQETQYF.

This clonotype was seen only a few times. This sequence joins TRBV25-1 and TRBJ2-7; TRBD2 agrees at 7 bases. V shed 3 bases, J shed 4 bases, and the junction held 9 bases outside the gene matches. Germline V CDR1 and CDR2: MGHDK, SYGVNS. The CDR3 spans 15 residues. The CDR3 loop reads CASSDAGGSPYEQYF. Here the CDR3 DNA reads TGTGCCAGCAGTGACGCCGGCGGGAGTCCTTACGAGCAGTACTTC.

This clonotype was recorded at least ten times. This rearrangement joins TRBV7-2 to TRBJ2-5; 13 bases fit TRBD2. Germline assignment: CDR1 SGHTA and CDR2 FQGNSA. There are 18 residues in the CDR3. The V gene end was trimmed by 1 base and the J gene end by 5 bases; junction bases not matched to a gene: 10. CDR3 region: CASSLGGLAGPPVETQYF. The CDR3 nucleotides read TGTGCCAGCAGCTTAGGGGGACTAGCGGGGCCACCGGTGGAGACCCAGTACTTC.

This sequence joins TRBV20-1 and TRBJ2-7, with D perhaps matching TRBD1 (6 bases). This CDR3 contains 12 residues. Germline lookup yields CDR1 DFQATT and CDR2 SNEGSKA (reference sequence). V dropped 2 bases and J dropped 3 bases, with 8 bases sitting between them. The CDR3 nucleotides are TGCAGTGCTAGAAGGGACATCTACGAGCAGTACTTC. It yields the protein CSARRDIYEQYF.

The V and J genes are TRBV5-1 and TRBJ1-3, with D uncertain. CDR1 and CDR2 from the germline V gene are SGHRS and YFSETQ. Trimming stripped 4 bases from V and 3 bases from J, with 11 bases between. This CDR3 region has 14 residues. CDR3 in amino acids: CASSQKAGGNTIYF. CDR3 coding DNA: TGCGCCAGCAGCCAAAAGGCGGGTGGAAACACCATATATTTT.

The chain links TRBV6-2 or TRBV6-3 to TRBJ2-1, with 15 positions matching TRBD2. The V gene end was trimmed by 6 bases and the J gene end by 8 bases; junction bases not matched to a gene: 11. This CDR3 region has 17 residues. CDR1 is MNHEY and CDR2 is SVGEGT in the germline V gene. CDR3 sequence reads: CASRPSGTSGRMDEQFF. CDR3 DNA: TGTGCCAGCAGGCCCTCCGGGACTAGCGGGAGGATGGATGAGCAGTTCTTC.

This clonotype was counted ten times or more. The chain employs TRBV6-5 and TRBJ1-1; maybe TRBD1 (6 bases). Germline V lookup: CDR1 MNHEY, CDR2 SVGAGI. V was pared by 0 bases and J by 6 bases, with 20 bases between. The CDR3 consists of 17 residues. The CDR3 loop is CASSYSAFWGATAEAFF. In DNA form, the CDR3 reads TGTGCCAGCAGTTACTCGGCTTTTTGGGGGGCCACGGCTGAAGCTTTCTTT.